What follows are 3 T cell receptor beta chains derived from one specimen sequenced in a study of post-analysis software for immune sequencing data. Their antigens are not known. cDNA libraries of TCR beta carried unique molecular identifiers. From the PCR reads, TCRdb called clonotypes with MiXCR, one entry per CDR3 protein. The data contain roughly 870,000 distinct CDR3 sequences, roughly 50% of them seen just once; the ten biggest clones take up approximately 4.4%. Study-level points and caveats: Compared with controls, patients had more of about 5 TRBV segments, including TRBV5-6, TRBV5-1 and TRBV20-1.

Sequencing was carried out using blood. The source is a girl aged 10-17 years with multiple sclerosis.

The chain carries TRBV5-1 and TRBJ1-1; 8 positions agree with TRBD1. Unmatched junction bases numbered 11, after V lost 4 bases and J lost 6 bases. CDR3 length: 15 residues. Germline V gives CDR1 SGHRS, CDR2 YFSETQ. The CDR3 here is CASSEIQGARAEAFF. The CDR3 DNA sequence: TGCGCCAGCAGCGAAATTCAGGGGGCGCGCGCTGAAGCTTTCTTT.

In the case of this clonotype: Germline and junction disagree at one end, which may indicate a read error. V gene TRBV5-1 combines with J gene TRBJ2-7; 14 positions match TRBD2. The CDR3 runs to 16 residues. Germline CDR1 reads SGHRS; CDR2 reads YFSETQ. The CDR3 nucleotides are TGCGCCAGCAGCTTAGGGACTAGCGGGAGTGCCTACGAGCAGGACTTC. It translates to CASSLGTSGSAYEQDF. Combining the CDR3 with reference TRBV5-1 and TRBJ2-7 gives the whole variable domain KAGVTQTPRYLIKTRGQQVTLSCSPISGHRSVSWYQQTPGQGLQFLFEYFSETQRNKGNFPGRFSGRQFSNSRSEMNVSTLELGDSALYLCASSLGTSGSAYEQDFGPGTRLTVT.

This clonotype was seen only a few times. This sequence joins TRBV20-1 and TRBJ2-3, with TRBD1 matching 7 bases. Germline CDR1 reads DFQATT; CDR2 reads SNEGSKA (reference sequence). Trimming at V came to 0 bases and at J to 6 bases, leaving 6 bases not matched to a gene. The CDR3 runs to 14 residues. In nucleotides, the CDR3 is TGCAGTGCTAGAGATGTCAGGGGGTCGGATACGCAGTATTTT. Encoded protein: CSARDVRGSDTQYF.